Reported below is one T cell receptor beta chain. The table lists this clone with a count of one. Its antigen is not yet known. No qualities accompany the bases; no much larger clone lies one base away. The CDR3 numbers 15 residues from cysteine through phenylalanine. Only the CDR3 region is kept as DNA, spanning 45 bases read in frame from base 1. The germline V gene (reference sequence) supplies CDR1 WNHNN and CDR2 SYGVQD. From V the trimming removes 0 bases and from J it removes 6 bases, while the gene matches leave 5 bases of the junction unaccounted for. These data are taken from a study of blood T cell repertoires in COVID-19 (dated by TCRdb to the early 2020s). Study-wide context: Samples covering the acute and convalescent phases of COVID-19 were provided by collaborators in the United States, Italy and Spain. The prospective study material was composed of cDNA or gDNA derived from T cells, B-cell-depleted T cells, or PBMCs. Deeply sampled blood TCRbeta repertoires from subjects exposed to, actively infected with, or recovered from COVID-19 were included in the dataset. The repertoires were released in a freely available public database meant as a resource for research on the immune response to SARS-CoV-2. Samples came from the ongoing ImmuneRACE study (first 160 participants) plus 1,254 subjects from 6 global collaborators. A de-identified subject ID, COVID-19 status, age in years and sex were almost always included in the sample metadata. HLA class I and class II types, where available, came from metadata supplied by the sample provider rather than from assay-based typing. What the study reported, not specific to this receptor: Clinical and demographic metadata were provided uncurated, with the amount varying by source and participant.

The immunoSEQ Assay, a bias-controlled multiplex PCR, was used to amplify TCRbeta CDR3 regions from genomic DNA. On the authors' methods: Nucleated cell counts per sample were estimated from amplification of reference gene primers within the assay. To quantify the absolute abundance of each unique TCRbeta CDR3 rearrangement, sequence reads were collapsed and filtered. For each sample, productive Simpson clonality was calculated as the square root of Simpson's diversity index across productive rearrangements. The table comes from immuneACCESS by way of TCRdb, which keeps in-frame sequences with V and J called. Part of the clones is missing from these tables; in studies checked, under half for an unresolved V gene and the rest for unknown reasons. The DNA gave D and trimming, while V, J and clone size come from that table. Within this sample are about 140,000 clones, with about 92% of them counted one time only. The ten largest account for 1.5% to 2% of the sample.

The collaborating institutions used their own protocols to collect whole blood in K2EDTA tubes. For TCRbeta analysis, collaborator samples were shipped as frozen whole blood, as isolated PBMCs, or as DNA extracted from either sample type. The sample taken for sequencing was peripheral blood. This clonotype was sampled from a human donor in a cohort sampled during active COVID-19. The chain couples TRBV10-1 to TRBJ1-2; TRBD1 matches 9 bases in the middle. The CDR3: CASSESGGDRDGYTF. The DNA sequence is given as TGCGCCAGCAGTGAGTCGGGGGGGGACAGGGATGGCTACACCTTC.